Reported below is one T cell receptor (beta chain). As yet, its antigen is unknown. Treatment defined: oral pan-JAK inhibitor, 5-10 mg twice daily. The sample originates from a study of CD8+ T cells in alopecia areata. Study-wide results and caveats: Persistence in scalp and blood during tofacitinib was observed for many expanded lesional clones.

RNA was isolated and reverse transcribed to cDNA, the sequencing template. This table comes from immunoSEQ multiplex PCR, and its TCRdb copy is limited to in-frame clones, with some not included. The repertoire holds 150,000 to 200,000 clones, around three fifths seen once, with 13% to 15% in the top ten. Germline CDR1 reads MGHRA; CDR2 reads YSYEKL. V was pared by 2 bases and J by 5 bases, with 21 bases between. The CDR3 extends over 17 amino acids. Here the sequenced sample was CD4+ T cells sorted from blood, taken at week 24, from a patient treated with tofacitinib. The chain carries TRBV4-1 and TRBJ2-5, with D tentatively TRBD1 (6 bases). The sequence came from a human donor with alopecia areata. CDR3 amino acids: CASSQSGQGLKPETQYF. CDR3 DNA sequence: TGCGCCAGCAGCCAATCGGGGCAGGGGTTGAAGCCGGAGACCCAGTACTTC.